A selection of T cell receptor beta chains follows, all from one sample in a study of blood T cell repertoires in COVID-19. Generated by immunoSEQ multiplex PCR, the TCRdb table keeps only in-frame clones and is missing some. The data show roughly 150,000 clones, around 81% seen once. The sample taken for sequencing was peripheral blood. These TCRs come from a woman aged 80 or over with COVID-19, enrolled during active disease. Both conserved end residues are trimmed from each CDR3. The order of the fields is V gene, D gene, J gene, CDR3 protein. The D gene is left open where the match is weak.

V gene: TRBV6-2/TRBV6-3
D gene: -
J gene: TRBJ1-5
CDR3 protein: ASSLDRLYSNQPQH

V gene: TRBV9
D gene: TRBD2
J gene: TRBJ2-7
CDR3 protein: ASSVKAGEEQY

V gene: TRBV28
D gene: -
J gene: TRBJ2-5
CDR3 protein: ASSPAGTQY

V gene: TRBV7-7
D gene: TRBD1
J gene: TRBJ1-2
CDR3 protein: ASSLVVGGTGQGPPSNYGYT

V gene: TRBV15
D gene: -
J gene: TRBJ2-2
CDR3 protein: ATSSSPAAGELF

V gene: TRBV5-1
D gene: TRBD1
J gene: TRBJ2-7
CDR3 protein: ASSSGQAYYEQY

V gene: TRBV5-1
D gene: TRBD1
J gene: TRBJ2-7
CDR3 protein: ASSLRTGEGEQY

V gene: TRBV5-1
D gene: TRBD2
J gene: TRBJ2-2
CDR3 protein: ASSWGLAGDYTGELF

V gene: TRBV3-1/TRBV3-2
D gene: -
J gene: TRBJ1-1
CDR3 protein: ASSQGPRVTEAF

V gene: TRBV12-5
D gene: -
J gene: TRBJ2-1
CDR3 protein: ASGLVSEQF

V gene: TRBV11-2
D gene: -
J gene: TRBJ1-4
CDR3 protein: ASSLGEREKLF

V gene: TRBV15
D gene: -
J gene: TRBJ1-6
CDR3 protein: ATSRDSGRPQSPLH

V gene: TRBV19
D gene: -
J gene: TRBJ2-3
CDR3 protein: ASSMTRYPTDTQY

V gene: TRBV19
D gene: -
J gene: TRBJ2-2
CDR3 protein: ASSPRRAPGELF

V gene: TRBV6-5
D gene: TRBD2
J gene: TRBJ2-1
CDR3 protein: ASSYGLAEGNEQF

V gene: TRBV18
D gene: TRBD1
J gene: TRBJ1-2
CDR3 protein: ASSPTSDRDSYGYT

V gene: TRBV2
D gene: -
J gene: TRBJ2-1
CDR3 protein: ASSKLNEQF

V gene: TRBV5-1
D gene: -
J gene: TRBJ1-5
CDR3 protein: ASSLDRDNQPQH

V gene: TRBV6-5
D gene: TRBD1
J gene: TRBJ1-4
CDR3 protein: ASRTGTGEKLF

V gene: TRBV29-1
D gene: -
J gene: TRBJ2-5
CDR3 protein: SVDALGGVETQY

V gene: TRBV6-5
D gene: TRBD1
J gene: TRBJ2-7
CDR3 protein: ASGTGLYEQY

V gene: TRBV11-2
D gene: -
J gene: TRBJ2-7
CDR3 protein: ASSGRREAYEQY

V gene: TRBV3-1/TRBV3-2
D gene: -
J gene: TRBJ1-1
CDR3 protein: ASSRSGGEAF

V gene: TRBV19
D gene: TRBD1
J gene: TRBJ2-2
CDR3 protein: ASSTSDRGRAGELF

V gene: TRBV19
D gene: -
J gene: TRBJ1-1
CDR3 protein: ASSMSRNTEAF

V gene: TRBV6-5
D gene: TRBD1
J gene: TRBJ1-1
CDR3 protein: ASSYPGTGRTEAF

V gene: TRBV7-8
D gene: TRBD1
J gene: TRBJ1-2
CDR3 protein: ASSLGAQGDGYT

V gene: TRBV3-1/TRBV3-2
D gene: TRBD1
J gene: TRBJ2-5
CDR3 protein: ASSPRDRVAGETQY

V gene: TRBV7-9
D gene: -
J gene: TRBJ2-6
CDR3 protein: ASSQSGANVLT

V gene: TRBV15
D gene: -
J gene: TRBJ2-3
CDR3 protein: ATSSTMDTQY

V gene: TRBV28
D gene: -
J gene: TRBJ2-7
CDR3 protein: ASSRRGAYEQY

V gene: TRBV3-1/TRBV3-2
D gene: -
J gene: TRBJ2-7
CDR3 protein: ASSPGASYEQY

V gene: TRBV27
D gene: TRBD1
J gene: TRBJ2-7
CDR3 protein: ASSLRPGGRSSYEQY

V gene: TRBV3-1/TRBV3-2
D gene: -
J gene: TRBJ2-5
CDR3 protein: ASSQGGTRGETQY

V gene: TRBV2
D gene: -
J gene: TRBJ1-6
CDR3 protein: ASSPTLNNSPLH

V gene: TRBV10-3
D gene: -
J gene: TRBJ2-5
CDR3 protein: AIRTVQETQY

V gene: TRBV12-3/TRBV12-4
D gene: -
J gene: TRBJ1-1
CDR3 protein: ASNSIREGEAF

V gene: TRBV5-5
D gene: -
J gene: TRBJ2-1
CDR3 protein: ASSPGGRGRYNEQF

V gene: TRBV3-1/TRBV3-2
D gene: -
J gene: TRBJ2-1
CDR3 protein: ASSQEGRGGEQF

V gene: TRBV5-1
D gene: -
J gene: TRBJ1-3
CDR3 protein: ASSDGSSGNTIY

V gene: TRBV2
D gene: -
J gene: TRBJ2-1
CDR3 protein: ASSELGGSYNEQF

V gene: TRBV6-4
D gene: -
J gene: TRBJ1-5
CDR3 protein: ASSETADQPQH

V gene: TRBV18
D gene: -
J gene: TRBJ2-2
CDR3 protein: ASSPREHLASGELF

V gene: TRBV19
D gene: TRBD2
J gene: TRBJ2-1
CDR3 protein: ASSLQSPGLAYNEQF

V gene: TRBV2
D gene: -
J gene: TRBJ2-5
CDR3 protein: ASSLAQETQY

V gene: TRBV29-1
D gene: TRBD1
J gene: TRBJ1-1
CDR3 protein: SVVRDRDWRTEAF

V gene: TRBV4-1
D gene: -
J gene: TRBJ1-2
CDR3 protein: ASSQDAGRDGGYT

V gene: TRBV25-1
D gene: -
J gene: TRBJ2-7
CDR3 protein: ASSGQGSYEQY

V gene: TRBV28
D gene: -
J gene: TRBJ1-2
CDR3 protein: ASSFSGGSYGYT

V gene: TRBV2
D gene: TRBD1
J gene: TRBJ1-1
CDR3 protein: ATHRDRGYDEAF

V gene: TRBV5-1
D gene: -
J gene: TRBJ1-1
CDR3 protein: ASSPIQAVNTEAF

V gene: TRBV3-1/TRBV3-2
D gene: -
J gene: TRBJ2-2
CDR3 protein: ASSQLATGELF

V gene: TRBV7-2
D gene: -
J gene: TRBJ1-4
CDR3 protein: ASSFPQGEKLF